The 29 T cell receptor beta chains below come from one sample, sequenced in a study of Ad26.COV2.S vaccination and SARS-CoV-2 variants. The protocol was immunoSEQ multiplex PCR, while the TCRdb copy is restricted to in-frame clones and leaves out a portion. The sample consists of 440,000 or so clones, about 92% of them appearing once. Treatment given: about 20 received Ad26.COV2.S at low or high dose, single or two shots; roughly five received placebo; per-sample allocation not given. Collection of the samples took place on day 63 after the first injection of vaccine or placebo. Sequenced here: peripheral blood, sampled in a trial of Ad26.COV2.S vaccine versus placebo. These receptors were collected from a person aged 18-65 years who received the Ad26.COV2.S COVID-19 vaccine or a placebo.

This sequence joins TRBV6-2 or TRBV6-3 and TRBJ1-5; 9 positions agree with TRBD1. CDR3 length equals 18 residues. Germline loops: CDR1 MNHEY, CDR2 SVGEGT. V dropped 2 bases and J dropped 2; count of bases not matched to a gene: 10. CDR3 sequence (DNA): TGTGCCAGCAGTTACGGGGGACAGGGACGGTATGGCAATCAGCCCCAGCATTTT. The encoded protein is CASSYGGQGRYGNQPQHF.

The chain carries TRBV30 and TRBJ2-5, with D perhaps matching TRBD1 (6 bases). Per germline, CDR1 GTSNPN and CDR2 SVGIG (reference sequence). V was trimmed by 8 bases and J by 3 bases, leaving 13 bases between them. The CDR3 is 12 residues long. This chain's CDR3 is CAGTRGKETQYF. CDR3 nucleotides: TGTGCCGGAACCAGGGGAAAAGAGACCCAGTACTTC.

The chain has TRBV19 and TRBJ1-2; maybe TRBD1 (5 bases). The CDR3 is made up of 13 amino acids. Germline CDR1 is LNHDA and CDR2 is SQIVND (reference sequence). Trimming cost V 3 bases and J 2 bases, with 7 bases left between them. CDR3 region: CASSMGGNYGYTF. The CDR3 coding sequence is TGTGCCAGTAGTATGGGGGGGAACTATGGCTACACCTTC.

This chain connects TRBV5-6 to TRBJ2-2; D is undetermined. The CDR3 extends over 14 amino acids. V dropped 1 base and J dropped 4 bases, with 8 bases sitting between them. Germline V gives CDR1 SGHDT, CDR2 YYEEEE. The CDR3, as DNA: TGTGCCAGCAGCTTGTTATTGGGCACCGGGGAGCTGTTTTTT. Protein sequence: CASSLLLGTGELFF.

V gene TRBV27 combines with J gene TRBJ2-3; D ambiguous. The germline V and J ends were trimmed by 6 bases and 4 bases, with 14 bases remaining between them. CDR1 and CDR2 from the germline V gene are MNHEY and SMNVEV (reference sequence). This CDR3 has 14 amino acids. The chain's CDR3 is CASSLSQEADTQYF. DNA of the CDR3: TGTGCCAGCAGCCTATCGCAAGAAGCAGATACGCAGTATTTT.

CDR3 sequence (DNA): TGTGCCAGCAGCGTAGCTACAGCGCTCTATGGCTACACCTTC. Protein product: CASSVATALYGYTF. The V gene is TRBV9, the J gene TRBJ1-2; D remains ambiguous. Germline-derived CDR1 and CDR2 are SGDLS and YYNGEE. V shed 0 bases and J shed 4 bases, with 10 bases lying between them. The length of the CDR3 is 14 residues.

The rearrangement uses TRBV5-1 and TRBJ1-2; 12 bases line up with TRBD1. Germline loops: CDR1 SGHRS, CDR2 YFSETQ. V dropped 4 bases and J dropped 10; count of bases not matched to a gene: 5. The CDR3 totals 13 residues. The CDR3 DNA is TGCGCCAGCAGCCAGGGACAGGGGGCCGTCTACACCTTC. This gives the protein CASSQGQGAVYTF. Full variable domain (missing parts from reference TRBV5-1 and TRBJ1-2): KAGVTQTPRYLIKTRGQQVTLSCSPISGHRSVSWYQQTPGQGLQFLFEYFSETQRNKGNFPGRFSGRQFSNSRSEMNVSTLELGDSALYLCASSQGQGAVYTFGSGTRLTVV.

For the CDR3, the DNA is TGCGCCAGCAGCCAAGATTGGACAGGTCCCAGCTCCTATAATTCACCCCTCCACTTT. It yields the protein CASSQDWTGPSSYNSPLHF. The rearrangement uses TRBV4-3 and TRBJ1-6, with TRBD1 matching over 7 bases. Trimming removed 0 bases from V and 0 bases from J; junction bases left unmatched: 8. The CDR3 consists of 19 residues. In germline, CDR1 is LGHNA, CDR2 YSLEER.

The rearrangement links TRBV5-6 to TRBJ1-1, with a possible D match to TRBD1 (6 bases). This CDR3 comprises 17 residues. From germline, CDR1 is SGHDT and CDR2 YYEEEE. The V gene lost 0 bases and the J gene lost 5 bases, with 20 bases spanning the gap. The CDR3 region has the DNA TGTGCCAGCAGCTTGGATCGGGGGGCGATTTGGTTTACTGAAGCTTTCTTT. Amino acid sequence: CASSLDRGAIWFTEAFF.

This sequence joins TRBV6-6 and TRBJ1-1, with TRBD1 as a possible D gene (6 bases). The ends were cut back, 4 bases at V and 1 base at J, with 7 bases in the middle. Germline CDR1 is MNHNY and CDR2 is SVGAGI (reference sequence). CDR3 length: 13 amino acids. CDR3 nucleotides: TGTGCCAGCAGTTTGGGACAGAACACTGAAGCTTTCTTT. Translating gives CASSLGQNTEAFF.

J is TRBJ1-1 and V is TRBV4-1, with 7 nucleotides matching TRBD1. This CDR3 comprises 16 residues. Germline V CDR1 and CDR2: MGHRA, YSYEKL. V trimming: 3 bases; J trimming: 1 base; junction bases outside the gene matches: 8. CDR3 nucleotide sequence: TGCGCCAGCAGCCACGGTAGACAGGGTACGAACACTGAAGCTTTCTTT. This codes for CASSHGRQGTNTEAFF.

V gene TRBV30 combines with J gene TRBJ2-7; TRBD2 is a possible D gene (5 bases). CDR1 is GTSNPN, CDR2 SVGIG, per germline (reference sequence). The CDR3 spans 13 residues. Trimming took off 2 bases at V and 2 bases at J, with 10 bases between the two ends. This CDR3 is CAWSSGWTYEQYF. DNA for the CDR3: TGTGCCTGGAGTTCGGGATGGACCTACGAGCAGTACTTC.

The chain couples TRBV19 to TRBJ2-3, with 8 bases matching TRBD2. With 6 bases clipped from V and 10 bases from J, the junction kept 9 bases outside the gene matches. The CDR3 is 13 residues long. Per germline, CDR1 LNHDA and CDR2 SQIVND (reference sequence). The CDR3 protein is CASSALAGNSQYF. The DNA for the CDR3 is TGTGCCAGTAGCGCCTTAGCGGGGAATTCGCAGTATTTT.

The chain combines TRBV12-3 or TRBV12-4 with TRBJ2-5; possible D gene TRBD1, 5 bases. V was trimmed by 2 bases and J by 4 bases, leaving 8 bases between them. CDR3 size: 13 residues. The CDR3 DNA follows: TGTGCCAGCAGTTTACAGGGTAGAGAGACCCAGTACTTC. Its translation is CASSLQGRETQYF.

The chain joins TRBV18 to TRBJ1-5; D is undetermined. This CDR3 is built from 13 residues. Trimming removed 3 bases from V and 6 bases from J, with 9 bases in between. From germline, CDR1 is KGHSH and CDR2 LQKENI. CDR3 amino acids: CASSPSVAQPQHF. The CDR3 DNA reads as TGTGCCAGCTCACCCAGCGTAGCTCAGCCCCAGCATTTT.

In this sample, this clone turned up once. The chain links TRBV10-3 to TRBJ1-4, with 7 bases matching TRBD1. Germline V gene sequence: CDR1 ENHRY, CDR2 SYGVKD. The CDR3 length is 14 residues. V shed 6 bases and J 5 bases; nucleotides not matched to a gene: 6. The CDR3 bases are TGTGCCATCAGCCCGACAGGGAGGAATGAAAAACTGTTTTTT. It encodes CAISPTGRNEKLFF.

The rearrangement uses TRBV6-5 and TRBJ2-1; TRBD2 matches 9 bases. V gave up 10 bases and J gave up 3 bases; unmatched junction bases: 4. CDR3 length equals 13 residues. Germline CDR1 MNHEY, CDR2 SVGAGI. The CDR3 sequence: CATLAGHYNEQFF. The DNA for the CDR3 is TGTGCCACCCTAGCGGGGCACTACAATGAGCAGTTCTTC.

This clone has a single count. The rearrangement joins TRBV4-3 to TRBJ2-3; TRBD2 matches at 13 bases. The V and J ends lost 2 bases and 4 bases, in that order; junction bases with no gene match: 3. Per the germline V gene, CDR1 is LGHNA and CDR2 is YSLEER. The CDR3 contains 16 residues. CDR3 sequence reads: CASSQTSGGAPDTQYF. The CDR3 DNA is TGCGCCAGCAGCCAAACTAGCGGGGGGGCGCCAGATACGCAGTATTTT.

This clone appeared a single time. This chain uses TRBV5-5 with TRBJ2-5, with TRBD1 matching over 11 bases. The trim removed 0 bases at V and 4 bases at J, leaving 11 bases unmatched. The germline V gene encodes CDR1 SGHKS and CDR2 YYEKEE (reference sequence). The CDR3 extends over 18 amino acids. CDR3 DNA sequence: TGTGCCAGCAGCTTGGGGGTATCGGACAGGGGGCTTTTAGAGACCCAGTACTTC. This encodes CASSLGVSDRGLLETQYF.

The chain joins TRBV13 to TRBJ2-7; D possibly uses TRBD1 or TRBD2 (5 bases each). The CDR3 loop spans 14 amino acids. CDR1 PRHDT and CDR2 FYEKMQ come from the germline V gene (reference sequence). V was pared by 3 bases and J by 7 bases, with 16 bases between. The DNA of the CDR3 is TGTGCCAGCAGCTTCGTGGACACCCGAGGGGAGCAGTACTTC. Translated: CASSFVDTRGEQYF.

This clone was detected only once. The chain combines TRBV5-4 with TRBJ2-3; maybe TRBD1 (8 bases). The CDR3 covers 15 residues. Trimming stripped 4 bases from V and 2 bases from J, with 14 bases between. Germline V gene data show CDR1 as SGHNT and CDR2 as YYREEE (reference sequence). The CDR3 sequence: CASSTDRDYTDTQYF. In nucleotides, the CDR3 is TGTGCCAGCAGCACGGACAGGGACTACACAGATACGCAGTATTTT.

The rearrangement links TRBV29-1 to TRBJ1-1, with D possibly matching TRBD1 (5 bases). V lost 4 bases and J 7 bases, leaving 16 bases between the germline ends. Germline V CDR1 and CDR2: SQVTM, ANQGSEA. The CDR3 spans 13 residues. The CDR3: CSVGGNIHNEAFF. CDR3 DNA sequence: TGCAGCGTTGGGGGGAACATTCACAATGAAGCTTTCTTT.

This rearrangement joins TRBV5-6 to TRBJ2-1, with 7 bases fitting TRBD1. Losses at the gene ends were 6 bases for V and 2 bases for J; bases not matched to a gene: 11. CDR3 length equals 16 residues. Germline CDR1 reads SGHDT; CDR2 reads YYEEEE. CDR3 protein: CASTQYGTATYNEQFF. Written as DNA, the CDR3 is TGTGCCAGCACCCAGTACGGGACAGCAACCTACAATGAGCAGTTCTTC. Together with reference TRBV5-6 and TRBJ2-1, the CDR3 gives the full variable domain: DAGVTQSPTHLIKTRGQQVTLRCSPKSGHDTVSWYQQALGQGPQFIFQYYEEEERQRGNFPDRFSGHQFPNYSSELNVNALLLGDSALYLCASTQYGTATYNEQFFGPGTRLTVL.

The chain joins TRBV24-1 to TRBJ2-5, with D perhaps being TRBD1 or TRBD2 (5 bases each). The CDR3 length is 17 residues. Trimming removed 4 bases at V and 4 bases at J, with 21 bases between. Germline assignment: CDR1 KGHDR and CDR2 SFDVKD. The CDR3 is CATSDPGRDPTGETQYF. The DNA of the CDR3 is TGTGCCACCAGTGACCCGGGTAGGGACCCAACCGGAGAGACCCAGTACTTC.

Here the CDR3 reads CASSPPSQGVSGELFF. The CDR3 coding sequence is TGTGCCAGCTCACCACCGTCCCAGGGGGTATCCGGGGAGCTGTTTTTT. The rearrangement uses TRBV18 and TRBJ2-2, with 7 bases fitting TRBD1. Looked up from germline, CDR1 is KGHSH and CDR2 is LQKENI. V lost 0 bases, J lost 6 bases, and 7 bases stayed unmatched. The CDR3 has 16 residues. The whole variable domain, filled in from reference TRBV18 and TRBJ2-2, reads NAGVMQNPRHLVRRRGQEARLRCSPMKGHSHVYWYRQLPEEGLKFMVYLQKENIIDESGMPKERFSAEFPKEGPSILRIQQVVRGDSAAYFCASSPPSQGVSGELFFGEGSRLTVL.

The sample holds one count of this clone. The gene calls are TRBV6-5 and TRBJ2-7; TRBD2 is a possible D gene (6 bases). Trimming took off 2 bases at V and 2 bases at J, with 10 bases between the two ends. The CDR3 runs to 14 residues. Germline CDR1 and CDR2: MNHEY and SVGAGI. CDR3 amino acids: CASSYRDWAYEQYF. CDR3 in DNA: TGTGCCAGCAGTTACAGGGACTGGGCCTACGAGCAGTACTTC.

The gene calls are TRBV6-2 or TRBV6-3 and TRBJ1-2; perhaps TRBD1 as D (6 bases). V was trimmed by 6 bases and J by 3 bases, leaving 20 bases between them. The CDR3 contains 16 residues. In germline, CDR1 is MNHEY, CDR2 SVGEGT. In DNA form, the CDR3 reads TGTGCCAGCAGCCTAGCAGCGGGGGGCTCTTACTATGGCTACACCTTC. Its translation is CASSLAAGGSYYGYTF.

The chain joins TRBV18 to TRBJ2-5; the D is unclear. This CDR3 is built from 13 residues. Germline CDR1 and CDR2: KGHSH and LQKENI. V was pared by 2 bases and J by 5 bases, with 9 bases between. The CDR3 sequence is CASSPSGVETQYF. CDR3 sequence (DNA): TGTGCCAGCTCACCATCCGGAGTTGAGACCCAGTACTTC.

This rearrangement joins TRBV27 to TRBJ2-1; TRBD1 matches at 7 bases. Germline lookup yields CDR1 MNHEY and CDR2 SMNVEV (reference sequence). V was clipped by 6 bases and J by 3 bases; unmatched bases: 11. This CDR3 contains 16 residues. In DNA form, the CDR3 reads TGTGCCAGCAGCCCTCACCTAGACAGGGACTACAATGAGCAGTTCTTC. Residues: CASSPHLDRDYNEQFF.